This T cell receptor beta chain was identified in a study of T cell responses to AZD1222 COVID-19 vaccine. Study details: Second doses that came at about 4 or about 12 weeks were put together. Findings of the study overall: The study reported that nearly half of spike-specific TCRs target unmutated variant regions. Donors were chiefly white British, with a greater number of females, and clonal diversity was perhaps underestimated. Only after the peak T cell response were repertoires sampled.

Libraries were prepared by immunoSEQ multiplex PCR; TCRdb keeps only in-frame clonotypes and omits some of them. The sample lists fewer than 130,000 clones, about 85% occurring once. The V gene lost 4 bases and the J gene lost 2 bases, with 12 bases spanning the gap. CDR1 and CDR2 from the germline V gene are SGHDN and FVKESK. The CDR3 sequence is 15 residues long. Comment on this clone: As yet, its antigen is unknown.

The origin of this receptor is an adult in good health. The starting material was peripheral blood, obtained on day 0 of AZD1222 vaccination. The V gene is TRBV14, the J gene TRBJ2-4; D is undetermined. The CDR3, as DNA: TGTGCCAGCAGCCCGCTAGGGAATACCAAAAACATTCAGTACTTC. Translating it yields CASSPLGNTKNIQYF. The entire variable domain, with the rest obtained from reference TRBV14 and TRBJ2-4, is as follows: EAGVTQFPSHSVIEKGQTVTLRCDPISGHDNLYWYRRVMGKEIKFLLHFVKESKQDESGMPNNRFLAERTGGTYSTLKVQPAELEDSGVYFCASSPLGNTKNIQYFGAGTRLSVL.